A single T cell receptor (beta chain) is shown here with its context. Its antigen is not yet known. Base qualities were left out, and no much larger clone turns up one base away. Via the germline V gene, CDR1 is SGHTA and CDR2 FQGNSA. At the junction V is shortened by 1 base and J by 6 bases; bases outside the gene matches: 9. The CDR3 starts with the cysteine, ends with the phenylalanine, and has 18 residues. Only the CDR3 portion is preserved as DNA: 54 bases, with reading frame beginning at the first base. The data stem from a study of blood T cells in healthy people across ages (dated by TCRdb to between 2014 and 2016). As for the study more broadly: In model experiments, template switching captured roughly one uniquely barcoded TCR beta cDNA molecule for every two T cells. To track age-related changes in TCR beta repertoire diversity, the study relied on deep sequencing normalized with unique cDNA molecular identifiers. The donors were divided into four age groups: young (average about 16 years), middle-aged (approximately 41), aged (approximately 64) and long-lived (more than 75). To avoid experimental bias, donors of different ages were spread randomly across the sequencing lanes. The study analyzed two additional independent replicas of 1 million unique cDNA reads from the same blood draw for two donors, one aged 18 to 30 and one aged 80 or older. Paper-wide results and their limitations: Estimates of total diversity from one million sequenced T cells were regarded as lower bounds and underestimates. Compared with the aged group, the long-lived group had more naive CD4+ T cells, fewer expanded clones and increased TCR diversity, a pattern suggesting age selection. Because donor CMV infection status was unknown, age-related changes in expanded clonotypes were potentially confounded. Since profiling was done on bulk unsorted PBMCs, naive and antigen-experienced compartments could not be conclusively compared. Observed TCR beta diversity per million T cells fell roughly linearly with age, and a significant reduction was already apparent by age around 44. There was a strong correlation between observed TCR beta diversity and the percentage of naive T cells measured by flow cytometry.

Systemically healthy Caucasian individuals from Russia, around 38 in total and aged roughly 6 to 100 years, were included as donors. Each donor gave 8 to 10 milliliters of peripheral blood, drawn into EDTA-treated Vacutainer tubes. Ficoll-Paque density-gradient centrifugation was used to isolate PBMCs, with at least 7 million per sample. Trizol reagent was used to extract total RNA from the PBMCs, yielding at least 5.5 micrograms per sample. For every donor, an aliquot of PBMCs went through flow cytometry to measure the percentages of naive CD45RAhigh/CD27high T cells. Receptors were amplified or captured by 5' RACE. TCRdb names Illumina HiSeq 2500 as the instrument used. A second 7 to 11 cycle PCR used a sample-barcoded 5' primer and a J-beta primer mix. A unique molecular identifier was introduced onto each TCR beta cDNA molecule by a template-switch 5' adaptor carrying 12 random nucleotides. Each sample yielded at least 2.5 million CDR3-containing paired-end reads. First-strand cDNA synthesis was performed from all RNA using the Mint cDNA synthesis kit, with priming by a TRBC-specific oligonucleotide. After uracil-DNA glycosylase treatment, a first 18-cycle PCR used universal primers M1SS and BC2_uni_R on all cDNA. Per the source publication's procedure: For normalization, 1 million high-quality reads, each with a distinct molecular identifier, were randomly selected from each sample. Instead of being binned into consensus sequences, reads with shared molecular identifiers were discarded. CDR3 identification, clonotype clustering and error correction used MiTCR with a Q25 quality threshold and the strictest error-elimination algorithm. A nonparametric unseen species model with Euler transformation was used to estimate lower-bound total TCR beta diversity. TCRdb trimmed public reads at Q25 via fastp, called clones via MiXCR and kept in-frame beta chains. CDR3 protein sequences are deduplicated, and each keeps its most common genes and DNA. The V and J calls follow TCRdb's processing rather than the paper's. The sample table contains approximately 800,000 distinct CDR3 sequences; only one count was recorded for approximately 67% of them. Roughly a quarter of the sample is in the top ten clones.

The chain uses TRBV7-2 and TRBJ2-1; TRBD2 aligns with 13 central bases. The clonotype originates from a man aged 25 to 45 in good health. Source material: blood. Here the CDR3 is given as CASSLVTSGGAVGNEQFF. The DNA sequence follows: TGTGCCAGCAGCTTAGTAACTAGCGGGGGGGCCGTAGGCAATGAGCAGTTCTTC. This CDR3, with the reference TRBV7-2 and TRBJ2-1 proteins standing in past its ends, gives the full variable domain GAGVSQSPSNKVTEKGKDVELRCDPISGHTALYWYRQSLGQGLEFLIYFQGNSAPDKSGLPSDRFSAERTGGSVSTLTIQRTQQEDSAVYLCASSLVTSGGAVGNEQFFGPGTRLTVL.